The 10 T cell receptor beta chains below all came from one sample that was sequenced in a study of blood T cell repertoires in COVID-19. Data came from immunoSEQ multiplex PCR; TCRdb stores just in-frame clones and leaves some out. This sample has about 250,000 clones, with about 86% found just once. The sample comprised peripheral blood. These receptors were collected from an elderly man with acute or convalescent COVID-19.

The chain is built from TRBV7-2 and TRBJ2-2, with D possibly TRBD2 on 6 matching bases. This CDR3 has 13 residues. The germline CDR1 and CDR2 sequences are SGHTA and FQGNSA. Between the trimmed V and J ends, which lost 1 base and 7 bases, there was a span of 7 bases. CDR3 loop: CASSLVGGGELFF. CDR3 DNA: TGTGCCAGCAGCTTAGTGGGGGGCGGGGAGCTGTTTTTT.

The J gene is TRBJ2-1, the V gene TRBV5-4; 10 nucleotides align to TRBD2. V was pared by 6 bases and J by 4 bases, with 10 bases of the junction left unmatched. This CDR3 comprises 16 residues. Germline-derived CDR1 and CDR2 are SGHNT and YYREEE (reference sequence). The chain's CDR3 is CASTRRRTSGYNEQFF. In DNA form, the CDR3 reads TGTGCCAGCACCCGGCGAAGGACTAGCGGTTACAATGAGCAGTTCTTC.

This chain links TRBV6-5 with TRBJ2-2; D not certain. Per germline, CDR1 MNHEY and CDR2 SVGAGI. The CDR3 is made up of 14 amino acids. The ends were cut back, 3 bases at V and 4 bases at J, with 9 bases in the middle. This CDR3 is CASSYIESTGELFF. Written as DNA, the CDR3 is TGTGCCAGCAGTTATATAGAAAGCACCGGGGAGCTGTTTTTT.

This chain joins TRBV28 and TRBJ2-7; 12 bases agree with TRBD1. The germline V gene has CDR1 MDHEN and CDR2 SYDVKM. The V gene end was trimmed by 8 bases and the J gene end by 3 bases; junction bases not matched to a gene: 2. The CDR3 consists of 13 residues. CDR3 protein: CASGTGGFYEQYF. As DNA, the CDR3 is TGTGCCAGCGGGACAGGGGGCTTCTACGAGCAGTACTTC.

The chain links TRBV5-1 to TRBJ2-2; D possibly corresponds to TRBD2 (7 bases). V lost 6 bases to trimming and J lost 6 bases, with 15 bases between them. Germline V gives CDR1 SGHRS, CDR2 YFSETQ. The CDR3 contains 14 residues. CDR3 coding DNA: TGCGCCAGCAACAGCCTCGGGGGGCCCGGGGAGCTGTTTTTT. Translated, it gives CASNSLGGPGELFF.

The V and J genes are TRBV7-9 and TRBJ1-1; D gene ambiguous. The length of the CDR3 is 14 residues. Trimming took 5 bases from V and 4 from J, leaving 14 bases between them. In germline, CDR1 is SEHNR, CDR2 FQNEAQ (reference sequence). The CDR3 bases are TGTGCCAGCAGCCCCCGGTCGCTGGTCACTGAAGCTTTCTTT. Its translation is CASSPRSLVTEAFF.

The chain combines TRBV19 with TRBJ2-5; D might be TRBD1 (6 bases). Trimming shortened V by 5 bases and J by 5 bases, and 12 bases separated the two germline ends. The V gene's germline CDR1 is LNHDA and CDR2 SQIVND (reference sequence). The CDR3 consists of 13 residues. The chain's CDR3 is CASSGDRLETQYF. Here the CDR3 DNA reads TGTGCCAGTAGTGGAGACAGGCTGGAGACCCAGTACTTC.

The CDR3 DNA reads TGTGCCAGCAGCTTGGCCGCTAGCGGGTACACAGATACGCAGTATTTT. This codes for CASSLAASGYTDTQYF. The chain has TRBV5-6 and TRBJ2-3, with 8 positions matching TRBD2. Trimming removed 0 bases from V and 2 bases from J; junction bases left unmatched: 5. The germline CDR1 and CDR2 sequences are SGHDT and YYEEEE. This CDR3 region has 16 residues.

The count of this clone is one. The rearrangement links TRBV7-9 to TRBJ2-1; 9 bases are a match to TRBD2. Trimming removed 11 bases from V and 7 bases from J; junction bases left unmatched: 15. This CDR3 comprises 15 residues. CDR1 and CDR2 (germline): SEHNR, FQNEAQ (reference sequence). CDR3 DNA sequence: TGTGCCTCCACTCCAATAGCGGGAGAACAAAATGAGCAGTTCTTC. It encodes CASTPIAGEQNEQFF.

In this sample, this clone turned up once. This sequence joins TRBV12-3 or TRBV12-4 and TRBJ1-2, with D possibly matching TRBD1 (6 bases). V was shortened by 10 bases and J by 1 base, with 13 bases between the two germline ends. The CDR3 totals 13 residues. The CDR3 loop is CATGQNGNYGYTF. The CDR3, as DNA: TGTGCCACCGGACAGAACGGTAACTATGGCTACACCTTC.